The 10 T cell receptor beta chains below were found in one sample sequenced in a study of T cell responses to AZD1222 COVID-19 vaccine (dated by TCRdb to 2020 to 2022). Libraries were prepared through the immunoSEQ multiplex PCR assay. Entries here come from immuneACCESS through TCRdb and include only in-frame sequences with V and J called. Some clones fail to appear in such tables; in the studies checked, an unresolved V gene covers under half of the shortfall, and the cause of the remainder is unknown. This sample gives about 110,000 clones in total; about 90% of them show up just once. Together, the top ten hold about 4% of the sample. The time point label for this specimen denotes: about 28 days (+/-7) after the second vaccine dose. Source: peripheral blood, taken 28 days after the second AZD1222 dose. The receptor source for this set is an adult who received the AZD1222 COVID-19 vaccine.

The chain combines TRBV6-1 with TRBJ2-2; possible D gene TRBD1, 6 bases. CDR1 and CDR2 from the germline V gene are MNHNS and SASEGT. Trimming shortened V by 3 bases and J by 7 bases, and 15 bases separated the two germline ends. The CDR3 totals 15 residues. The CDR3 DNA follows: TGTGCCAGCAGTGAGCAGGGGCTCGAACACGGGGAGCTGTTTTTT. Encoded protein: CASSEQGLEHGELFF.

The CDR3 reads CASSGLPTVGGNPLHF. The CDR3 region has the DNA TGTGCCAGCAGCGGCCTCCCGACAGTGGGGGGAAATCCCCTCCACTTT. This sequence joins TRBV28 and TRBJ1-6; TRBD1 might be the D (5 bases). The V gene's germline CDR1 is MDHEN and CDR2 SYDVKM. There are 16 residues in the CDR3. The V gene lost 6 bases and the J gene lost 13 bases, with 25 bases spanning the gap.

V is TRBV28 and J is TRBJ1-1; D not certain. The CDR3 loop spans 16 amino acids. Trimming took 1 base from V and 0 from J, leaving 12 bases between them. The germline V gene encodes CDR1 MDHEN and CDR2 SYDVKM. The CDR3 DNA sequence: TGTGCCAGCAGTTTATCTCCAGGAAAAATGAACACTGAAGCTTTCTTT. It encodes CASSLSPGKMNTEAFF.

J is TRBJ2-2 and V is TRBV5-1; D ambiguous. The ends were cut back, 7 bases at V and 6 bases at J, with 7 bases in the middle. The CDR3 totals 11 residues. Germline values: CDR1 SGHRS, CDR2 YFSETQ. The chain's CDR3 is CASGPAGELFF. The CDR3 DNA reads as TGCGCCAGCGGACCCGCCGGGGAGCTGTTTTTT.

This clone was recorded once. The chain couples TRBV24-1 to TRBJ1-2; D is perhaps TRBD1 (5 bases). The CDR3 is 14 amino acids. The V and J ends lost 3 bases and 9 bases respectively, with 16 bases between them. Germline V CDR1 and CDR2: KGHDR, SFDVKD. The CDR3 sequence is CATSDPWEGDRYTF. The DNA of the CDR3 is TGTGCCACCAGTGATCCCTGGGAAGGGGACCGCTACACCTTC.

This sequence joins TRBV9 and TRBJ2-5, with D tentatively TRBD1 (6 bases). CDR3 size: 16 residues. Germline CDR1 and CDR2: SGDLS and YYNGEE. Trimming removed 2 bases at V and 5 bases at J, with 19 bases between. The CDR3: CASSVGASMFGETQYF. For the CDR3, the DNA is TGTGCCAGCAGCGTGGGGGCCAGTATGTTTGGTGAGACCCAGTACTTC.

This rearrangement joins TRBV7-8 to TRBJ2-7; D unclear. V dropped 4 bases and J dropped 3 bases, with 10 bases sitting between them. This CDR3 spans 13 amino acids. Germline V gene lookup returns CDR1 SGHVS and CDR2 FQNEAQ. CDR3 sequence (DNA): TGTGCCAGCAGCTCCCACACCCTCTACGAGCAGTACTTC. As protein: CASSSHTLYEQYF. Variable domain in full (rest from reference TRBV7-8 and TRBJ2-7): GAGVSQSPRYKVAKRGQDVALRCDPISGHVSLFWYQQALGQGPEFLTYFQNEAQLDKSGLPSDRFFAERPEGSVSTLKIQRTQQEDSAVYLCASSSHTLYEQYFGPGTRLTVT.

This clone was recorded a few times. J is TRBJ2-2 and V is TRBV10-1, with TRBD2 matching over 8 bases. In germline, CDR1 is WNHNN, CDR2 SYGVQD (reference sequence). With V trimmed by 6 bases and J by 4 bases, 19 bases remained unmatched. The CDR3 totals 19 residues. The CDR3 DNA follows: TGCGCCAGCAGCCCCTCAGGCCTGGTAGCGGGGACGGGCACCGGGGAGCTGTTTTTT. This translates into CASSPSGLVAGTGTGELFF.

The rearrangement links TRBV18 to TRBJ1-6; TRBD1 is a possible D gene (5 bases). Germline CDR1 reads KGHSH; CDR2 reads LQKENI. Trimming shortened V by 6 bases and J by 4 bases, and 16 bases separated the two germline ends. The CDR3 spans 16 residues. CDR3 bases: TGTGCCAGCTCCCAAGCGGGGCGTACGTATAATTCACCCCTCCACTTT. Amino acid sequence: CASSQAGRTYNSPLHF.

The J gene is TRBJ1-5, the V gene TRBV19; D may be TRBD1 (6 bases). The V gene lost 9 bases and the J gene lost 3 bases, with 9 bases spanning the gap. The V gene's germline CDR1 is LNHDA and CDR2 SQIVND (reference sequence). The CDR3 extends over 12 amino acids. The CDR3 spells CASRDNNQPQHF. CDR3 DNA: TGTGCCAGCCGGGACAACAATCAGCCCCAGCATTTT.